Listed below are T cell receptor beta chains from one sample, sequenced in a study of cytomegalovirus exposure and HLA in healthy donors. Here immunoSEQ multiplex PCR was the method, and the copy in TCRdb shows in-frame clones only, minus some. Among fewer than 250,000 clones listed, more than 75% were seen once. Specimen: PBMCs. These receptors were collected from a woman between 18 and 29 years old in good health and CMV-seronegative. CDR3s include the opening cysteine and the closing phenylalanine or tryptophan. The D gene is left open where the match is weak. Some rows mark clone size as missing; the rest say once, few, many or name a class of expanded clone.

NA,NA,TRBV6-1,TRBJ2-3,CASSEVPVFGSTDTQYF,TGTGCCAGCAGTGAAGTTCCGGTTTTCGGTAGCACAGATACGCAGTATTTT
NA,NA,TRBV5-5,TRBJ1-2,CASSLSPSGDGYTF,TGTGCCAGCAGCTTGAGCCCATCAGGGGACGGCTACACCTTC
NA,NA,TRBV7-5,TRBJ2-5,CVRSLGTRPPHLKTQYF,TGTGTCAGAAGCTTAGGGACTCGACCCCCCCATTTGAAGACCCAGTACTTC
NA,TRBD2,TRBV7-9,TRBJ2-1,CASDGRIYNEQFF,TGTGCCAGCGACGGGAGGATCTACAATGAGCAGTTCTTC
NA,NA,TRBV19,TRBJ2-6,CASSIGYYSGANVLTF,TGTGCCAGTAGTATAGGGTACTACTCTGGGGCCAACGTCCTGACTTTC
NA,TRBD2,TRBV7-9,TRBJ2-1,CASSLALNLIGGAGNEQFF,TGTGCCAGCAGCTTAGCGCTAAATCTTATCGGGGGGGCTGGCAATGAGCAGTTCTTC
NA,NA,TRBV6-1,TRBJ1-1,CASSVKQGTEAFF,TGTGCCAGCAGTGTAAAACAGGGCACTGAAGCTTTCTTT
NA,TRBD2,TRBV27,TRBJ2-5,CASGGFASGSKETQYF,TGTGCCAGCGGGGGCTTTGCGAGCGGGAGTAAAGAGACCCAGTACTTC
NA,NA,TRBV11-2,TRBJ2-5,CASRRGGETQYF,TGTGCCAGCCGTAGGGGGGGGGAGACCCAGTACTTC
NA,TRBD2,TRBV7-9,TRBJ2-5,CASSLALTSGSGETQYF,TGTGCCAGCAGCTTAGCGCTGACTAGCGGGAGTGGAGAGACCCAGTACTTC
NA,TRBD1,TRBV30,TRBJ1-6,CAWSPTGGSSPLHF,TGTGCCTGGAGTCCAACAGGGGGCAGTTCACCCCTCCACTTT
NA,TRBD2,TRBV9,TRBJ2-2,CASSAPPRTSAGANTGELFF,TGTGCCAGCAGCGCCCCCCCCCGGACTAGCGCAGGAGCGAACACCGGGGAGCTGTTTTTT
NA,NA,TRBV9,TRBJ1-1,CASSVMSMNTEAFF,TGTGCCAGCAGCGTAATGAGTATGAACACTGAAGCTTTCTTT
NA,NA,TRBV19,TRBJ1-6,CASNEALNSPLHF,TGTGCCAGTAACGAGGCCTTAAATTCACCCCTCCACTTT
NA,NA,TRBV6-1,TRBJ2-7,CASSGITYEQYF,TGTGCCAGCAGCGGGATTACCTACGAGCAGTACTTC
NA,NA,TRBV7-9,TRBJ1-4,CASSRTEGSEKLFF,TGTGCCAGCAGCCGGACAGAGGGTAGTGAAAAACTGTTTTTT
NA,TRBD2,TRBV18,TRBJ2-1,CASSTTSGSQIEQFF,TGTGCCAGCTCAACTACTAGCGGGAGTCAAATCGAGCAGTTCTTC
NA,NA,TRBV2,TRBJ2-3,CASSAWGRFGDTQYF,TGTGCCAGCAGTGCGTGGGGGAGGTTTGGAGATACGCAGTATTTT
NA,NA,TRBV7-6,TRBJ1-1,CASSFAGGGPGEAFF,TGTGCCAGCAGCTTTGCCGGCGGGGGGCCGGGAGAAGCTTTCTTT
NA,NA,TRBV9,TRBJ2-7,CASSVEVGDYEQYF,TGTGCCAGCAGCGTAGAGGTAGGGGATTACGAGCAGTACTTC
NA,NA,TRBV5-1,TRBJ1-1,CASSLIRDARGDTEAFF,TGCGCCAGCAGCTTGATCCGGGACGCCCGGGGGGACACTGAAGCTTTCTTT
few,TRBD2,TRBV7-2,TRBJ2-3,CASSPGLAHTSTDTQYF,TGTGCCAGCAGCCCAGGACTAGCGCATACTAGCACAGATACGCAGTATTTT
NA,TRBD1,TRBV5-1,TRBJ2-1,CASSLGGQGANGFF,TGCGCCAGCAGCTTGGGAGGACAGGGGGCGAATGGGTTCTTC
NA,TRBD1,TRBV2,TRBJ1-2,CASNPGQGNYGYTF,TGTGCCAGCAATCCGGGACAGGGAAACTATGGCTACACCTTC
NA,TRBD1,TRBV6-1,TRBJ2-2,CASSEGDRDTGELFF,TGTGCCAGCAGTGAAGGGGACAGGGACACCGGGGAGCTGTTTTTT